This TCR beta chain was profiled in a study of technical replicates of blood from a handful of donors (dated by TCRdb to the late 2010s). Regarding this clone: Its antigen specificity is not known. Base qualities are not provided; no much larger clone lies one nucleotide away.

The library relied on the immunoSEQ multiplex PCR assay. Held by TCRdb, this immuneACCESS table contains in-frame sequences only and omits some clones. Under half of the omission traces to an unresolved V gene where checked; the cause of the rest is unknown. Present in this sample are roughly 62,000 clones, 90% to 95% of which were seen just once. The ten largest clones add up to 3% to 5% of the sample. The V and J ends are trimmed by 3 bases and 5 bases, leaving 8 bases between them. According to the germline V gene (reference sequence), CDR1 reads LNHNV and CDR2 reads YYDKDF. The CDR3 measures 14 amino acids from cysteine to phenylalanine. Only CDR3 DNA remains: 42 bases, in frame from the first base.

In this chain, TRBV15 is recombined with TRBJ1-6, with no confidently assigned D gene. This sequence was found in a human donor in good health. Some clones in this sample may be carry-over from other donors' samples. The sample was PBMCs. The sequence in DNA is TGTGCCACCAGCAGGGACGGGAATAATTCACCCCTCCACTTT. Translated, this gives CATSRDGNNSPLHF.